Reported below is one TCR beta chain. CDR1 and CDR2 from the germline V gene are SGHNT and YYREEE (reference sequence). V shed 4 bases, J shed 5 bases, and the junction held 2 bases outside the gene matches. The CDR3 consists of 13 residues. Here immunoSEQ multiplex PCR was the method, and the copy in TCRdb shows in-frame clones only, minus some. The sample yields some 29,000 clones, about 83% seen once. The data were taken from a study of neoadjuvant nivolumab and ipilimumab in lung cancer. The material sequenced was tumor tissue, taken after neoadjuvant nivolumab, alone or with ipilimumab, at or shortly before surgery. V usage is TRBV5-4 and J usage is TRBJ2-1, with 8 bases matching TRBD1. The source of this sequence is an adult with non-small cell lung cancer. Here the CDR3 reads CASSPDRDNEQFF. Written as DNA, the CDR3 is TGTGCCAGCAGCCCGGACAGGGACAATGAGCAGTTCTTC.